These 20 T cell receptor beta chains were all obtained from the same sample, sequenced in a study of blood T cell repertoires in COVID-19. Assay: immunoSEQ multiplex PCR; the TCRdb copy retains only in-frame clones and omits some. The sample lists over 200,000 clones, 75% to 90% occurring once. The sample comprised peripheral blood. Source of these receptors: a man aged 25 to 45 who had recovered from COVID-19.

The CDR3 loop is CASRRTVYGITEAFF. Here the CDR3 DNA reads TGTGCCAGTAGAAGGACAGTCTACGGGATCACTGAAGCTTTCTTT. This chain links TRBV19 with TRBJ1-1, with D tentatively TRBD1 (6 bases). V was cut by 6 bases and J by 4 bases, with 18 bases left in between. CDR1 and CDR2 from the germline V gene are LNHDA and SQIVND (reference sequence). CDR3 length: 15 amino acids. The full variable domain, its missing parts supplied by reference TRBV19 and TRBJ1-1, is DGGITQSPKYLFRKEGQNVTLSCEQNLNHDAMYWYRQDPGQGLRLIYYSQIVNDFQKGDIAEGYSVSREKKESFPLTVTSAQKNPTAFYLCASRRTVYGITEAFFGQGTRLTVV.

This clone was observed a single time. V is TRBV14 and J is TRBJ2-7; the D gene is possibly TRBD1 (7 bases). Trimming stripped 1 base from V and 6 bases from J, with 16 bases between. Per germline, CDR1 SGHDN and CDR2 FVKESK. The CDR3 covers 15 residues. For the CDR3, the DNA is TGTGCCAGCAGCCAAGCGATGCACAGGGGAGGCGAGCAGTACTTC. It encodes CASSQAMHRGGEQYF.

Only one count was recorded for this clone. This chain connects TRBV19 to TRBJ1-1; 8 bases align to TRBD1. Germline V gene sequence: CDR1 LNHDA, CDR2 SQIVND (reference sequence). J was trimmed by 8 bases and V by 4 bases; bases with no gene match: 9. The CDR3 has 14 amino acids. This chain's CDR3 is CASSTLDRGVEAFF. CDR3 DNA sequence: TGTGCCAGTAGTACCTTAGACAGGGGCGTGGAAGCTTTCTTT.

The V call is TRBV6-5, the J call TRBJ2-2; 8 bases are shared with TRBD2. Trimming cost V 2 bases and J 2 bases; bases outside gene matches: 4. Looked up from germline, CDR1 is MNHEY and CDR2 is SVGAGI. The CDR3 sequence is 16 residues long. The CDR3 protein is CASSYVAGTNTGELFF. The CDR3 DNA is TGTGCCAGCAGTTACGTAGCGGGGACTAACACCGGGGAGCTGTTTTTT.

The chain uses TRBV7-9 and TRBJ2-7; D gene uncertain. V gave up 4 bases and J gave up 0 bases, with 4 bases separating them. Germline V CDR1 and CDR2: SEHNR, FQNEAQ (reference sequence). This CDR3 contains 12 residues. CDR3: CASSSLSYEQYF. CDR3 DNA: TGTGCCAGCAGCTCCCTCTCCTACGAGCAGTACTTC. The full variable domain, rest sourced from reference TRBV7-9 and TRBJ2-7, is DTGVSQNPRHKITKRGQNVTFRCDPISEHNRLYWYRQTLGQGPEFLTYFQNEAQLEKSRLLSDRFSAERPKGSFSTLEIQRTEQGDSAMYLCASSSLSYEQYFGPGTRLTVT.

The chain combines TRBV27 with TRBJ1-4; 10 positions agree with TRBD1. There are 18 residues in the CDR3. The germline CDR1 and CDR2 sequences are MNHEY and SMNVEV (reference sequence). Unmatched junction bases numbered 9, after V lost 5 bases and J lost 0 bases. The CDR3 DNA reads TGTGCCAGCAGTCCAGGGACAGGGGTACTTGCAACTAATGAAAAACTGTTTTTT. Translated: CASSPGTGVLATNEKLFF.

This chain uses TRBV30 with TRBJ2-2; tentatively, D is TRBD2 (7 bases). V shed 4 bases and J shed 6 bases, with 15 bases lying between them. The CDR3 length is 14 residues. CDR1 and CDR2 from the germline V gene are GTSNPN and SVGIG (reference sequence). CDR3 sequence (DNA): TGTGCCTGGATTTTTCGGGGGGCGTCCGGGGAGCTGTTTTTT. As protein: CAWIFRGASGELFF.

As for this clone: The identical CDR3 is also encoded by other nucleotide sequences in the sample. The chain carries TRBV7-9 and TRBJ2-5, with TRBD1 matching 10 bases. The CDR3 has 13 residues. Germline V gene data show CDR1 as SEHNR and CDR2 as FQNEAQ (reference sequence). V shed 5 bases, J shed 4 bases, and the junction held 1 base outside the gene matches. This CDR3 reads CASSRDRGETQYF. DNA for the CDR3: TGTGCCAGCAGCAGGGACAGGGGAGAGACCCAGTACTTC.

This chain connects TRBV10-3 to TRBJ1-1, with D possibly TRBD1 on 6 matching bases. The length of the CDR3 is 15 residues. Trimming took 4 bases from V and 0 from J, leaving 12 bases between them. From germline, CDR1 is ENHRY and CDR2 SYGVKD. The CDR3 nucleotides are TGTGCCATCAGTGGATGGGACACCTTGAACACTGAAGCTTTCTTT. Protein: CAISGWDTLNTEAFF.

The chain carries TRBV10-2 and TRBJ2-5; 8 positions match TRBD2. The length of the CDR3 is 13 residues. The ends lost 6 bases at V and 2 bases at J; junction bases unmatched: 2. The V gene's germline CDR1 is WSHSY and CDR2 SAAADI. CDR3 sequence (DNA): TGCGCCAGCAGGGCGGGGGGACAAGAGACCCAGTACTTC. Its protein is CASRAGGQETQYF.

The rearrangement links TRBV4-2 to TRBJ2-1, with D maybe TRBD2 (6 bases). The germline V gene encodes CDR1 LGHNA and CDR2 YNFKEQ. The CDR3 loop spans 16 amino acids. The V and J ends lost 4 bases and 6 bases respectively, with 19 bases between them. The CDR3 loop is CASSPGPRGTGNEQFF. Here the CDR3 DNA reads TGTGCCAGCAGCCCCGGGCCCCGGGGGACGGGCAATGAGCAGTTCTTC.

This rearrangement joins TRBV27 to TRBJ2-7; tentatively, D is TRBD1 (6 bases). Germline V gene data show CDR1 as MNHEY and CDR2 as SMNVEV (reference sequence). V gave up 6 bases and J gave up 2 bases, with 11 bases separating them. The CDR3 totals 13 residues. CDR3 loop: CASRTDRTYEQYF. In nucleotides, the CDR3 is TGTGCCAGCAGGACTGACAGGACCTACGAGCAGTACTTC.

This sequence joins TRBV7-2 and TRBJ2-3, with TRBD2 identical over 10 bases. The CDR3 extends over 14 amino acids. The trim removed 7 bases at V and 3 bases at J, leaving 4 bases unmatched. Germline V gene sequence: CDR1 SGHTA, CDR2 FQGNSA. CDR3 region: CASTVSGGTDTQYF. In nucleotides, the CDR3 is TGTGCCAGCACTGTTAGCGGGGGGACAGATACGCAGTATTTT.

The gene calls are TRBV28 and TRBJ2-1; 11 bases line up with TRBD2. The length of the CDR3 is 17 residues. V lost 3 bases, J lost 5 bases, and 9 bases stayed unmatched. Germline V gene lookup returns CDR1 MDHEN and CDR2 SYDVKM. This CDR3 is CASSFSRLAGRDNEQFF. CDR3 sequence (DNA): TGTGCCAGCAGTTTTTCTCGACTAGCGGGGAGGGACAATGAGCAGTTCTTC.

The rearrangement uses TRBV11-3 and TRBJ2-2, with a possible D match to TRBD1 (5 bases). The V and J ends lost 2 bases and 7 bases respectively, with 14 bases between them. The CDR3 runs to 15 residues. The germline V gene encodes CDR1 SGHNT and CDR2 YENEEA. This chain's CDR3 is CASSLRRGQGGELFF. The CDR3 DNA follows: TGTGCCAGCAGCTTACGGCGAGGTCAGGGCGGGGAGCTGTTTTTT.

The chain is built from TRBV4-1 and TRBJ2-2, with D hard to call. The ends were cut back, 3 bases at V and 4 bases at J, with 9 bases in the middle. Germline V CDR1 and CDR2: MGHRA, YSYEKL. CDR3 length: 14 amino acids. CDR3 sequence: CASSHNRLTGELFF. In DNA, the CDR3 is TGCGCCAGCAGCCATAATCGTCTCACCGGGGAGCTGTTTTTT.

The V gene is TRBV6-2 or TRBV6-3, the J gene TRBJ2-2, with 9 bases fitting TRBD1. This CDR3 comprises 13 residues. From germline, CDR1 is MNHEY and CDR2 SVGEGT. V shed 2 bases, J shed 9 bases, and the junction held 1 base outside the gene matches. The CDR3 nucleotides read TGTGCCAGCAGTTACGACAGGGGGTGGGAGCTGTTTTTT. This codes for CASSYDRGWELFF.

The chain employs TRBV29-1 and TRBJ1-1, with D possibly matching TRBD1 (6 bases). V lost 8 bases and J 0 bases, leaving 16 bases between the germline ends. The germline V gene encodes CDR1 SQVTM and CDR2 ANQGSEA. This CDR3 has 14 amino acids. The CDR3 loop is CSPDGGQMNTEAFF. CDR3 coding DNA: TGCAGCCCCGACGGGGGGCAGATGAACACTGAAGCTTTCTTT.

V and J are TRBV11-1 and TRBJ2-7, with unresolved D. The germline V gene has CDR1 SGHAT and CDR2 FQDESV (reference sequence). This CDR3 has 14 amino acids. V shed 5 bases and J shed 2 bases, with 13 bases lying between them. The CDR3 spells CASSPPTRAYEQYF. The CDR3 DNA sequence: TGTGCCAGCAGCCCCCCGACACGAGCCTACGAGCAGTACTTC. Variable domain in full (rest from reference TRBV11-1 and TRBJ2-7): EAEVAQSPRYKITEKSQAVAFWCDPISGHATLYWYRQILGQGPELLVQFQDESVVDDSQLPKDRFSAERLKGVDSTLKIQPAELGDSAMYLCASSPPTRAYEQYFGPGTRLTVT.

The gene calls are TRBV5-8 and TRBJ2-1, with D possibly TRBD2 on 5 matching bases. The CDR3 length is 14 residues. Germline V gene sequence: CDR1 SGHTS, CDR2 YDEGEE. Trimming stripped 2 bases from V and 4 bases from J, with 10 bases between. Written as DNA, the CDR3 is TGTGCCAGCAGCTTACGGCGAGGGTACAATGAGCAGTTCTTC. This gives the protein CASSLRRGYNEQFF. Using reference TRBV5-8 and TRBJ2-1 for the parts outside the CDR3, the full variable domain is EAGVTQSPTHLIKTRGQQATLRCSPISGHTSVYWYQQALGLGLQFLLWYDEGEERNRGNFPPRFSGRQFPNYSSELNVNALELEDSALYLCASSLRRGYNEQFFGPGTRLTVL.